This is a list of T cell receptor beta chains from one sample in a study of blood T cell repertoires in COVID-19. Assay used: immunoSEQ multiplex PCR; TCRdb lists only in-frame clones, some missing. The sample shows approximately 280,000 clones, roughly 80% of them seen only once. Sample: peripheral blood. These receptors were taken from a human donor with COVID-19, enrolled during active disease. The donor label of this sample is uncertain. Both conserved end residues are part of each CDR3. Each record gives: D gene, clone size, J gene, V gene, CDR3 protein, CDR3 DNA. A D gene is named only where the DNA matches it firmly. Clone size, where shown, is once, few, many, or a class for clones that have expanded.

D: TRBD1
size: few
J: TRBJ1-5
V: TRBV6-6
CDR3: CASSYAGTGGVYSNQPQHF
DNA: TGTGCCAGCAGCTACGCCGGGACAGGGGGAGTCTATAGCAATCAGCCCCAGCATTTT

D: NA
size: NA
J: TRBJ2-1
V: TRBV19
CDR3: CASSGGERRRNEQFF
DNA: TGTGCCAGTAGTGGCGGTGAGAGGCGGAGGAATGAGCAGTTCTTC

D: NA
size: NA
J: TRBJ2-1
V: TRBV2
CDR3: CASTVLDRFQFF
DNA: TGTGCCAGCACCGTTTTGGACAGATTCCAGTTCTTC

D: NA
size: NA
J: TRBJ1-1
V: TRBV18
CDR3: CASSPQRPGGSTEAFF
DNA: TGTGCCAGCTCACCACAAAGACCCGGGGGGAGCACTGAAGCTTTCTTT

D: TRBD1
size: once
J: TRBJ2-7
V: TRBV10-3
CDR3: CAIKGQTYEQYF
DNA: TGTGCCATCAAGGGACAGACCTACGAGCAGTACTTC

D: NA
size: NA
J: TRBJ2-5
V: TRBV6-1
CDR3: CASSEVERVQYF
DNA: TGTGCCAGCAGTGAAGTGGAGAGGGTCCAGTACTTC

D: TRBD1
size: few
J: TRBJ1-2
V: TRBV6-1
CDR3: CASSEGATGNTF
DNA: TGTGCCAGCAGTGAAGGGGCGACAGGGAACACCTTC

D: NA
size: NA
J: TRBJ1-1
V: TRBV6-5
CDR3: CASTLGGWRKTEAFF
DNA: TGTGCCAGCACCTTAGGTGGGTGGCGGAAGACTGAAGCTTTCTTT

D: NA
size: NA
J: TRBJ2-1
V: TRBV25-1
CDR3: CASSESSDNRYNEQFF
DNA: TGTGCCAGCAGTGAATCGAGTGACAACCGATACAATGAGCAGTTCTTC

D: NA
size: NA
J: TRBJ2-6
V: TRBV25-1
CDR3: CASSELNIVRSGANVLTF
DNA: TGTGCCAGCAGTGAATTAAATATCGTTAGATCTGGGGCCAACGTCCTGACTTTC

D: NA
size: NA
J: TRBJ2-3
V: TRBV29-1
CDR3: CSVPHGDTQYF
DNA: TGCAGCGTTCCCCACGGAGATACGCAGTATTTT

D: TRBD1
size: NA
J: TRBJ2-3
V: TRBV18
CDR3: CASSQMGQSTDTQYF
DNA: TGTGCCAGCTCACAGATGGGACAGAGCACAGATACGCAGTATTTT

D: NA
size: few
J: TRBJ2-3
V: TRBV7-9
CDR3: CASSRTLAVTDTQYF
DNA: TGTGCCAGCAGCCGCACACTAGCCGTCACAGATACGCAGTATTTT

D: TRBD2
size: NA
J: TRBJ2-7
V: TRBV19
CDR3: CASSIEAGGPTYEQYF
DNA: TGTGCCAGTAGTATAGAAGCGGGAGGGCCAACGTACGAGCAGTACTTC

D: TRBD1
size: NA
J: TRBJ1-5
V: TRBV11-2
CDR3: CASSPDRDQPQHF
DNA: TGTGCCAGCAGCCCCGACAGGGATCAGCCCCAGCATTTT

D: NA
size: NA
J: TRBJ1-2
V: TRBV5-6
CDR3: CASSLSGSYGYTF
DNA: TGTGCCAGCAGCTTATCAGGGTCCTATGGCTACACCTTC

D: TRBD1
size: NA
J: TRBJ2-5
V: TRBV14
CDR3: CASSQTGTGVETQYF
DNA: TGTGCCAGCAGCCAAACCGGGACAGGGGTCGAGACCCAGTACTTC

D: TRBD1
size: NA
J: TRBJ2-6
V: TRBV5-5
CDR3: CASTKEGQGRSGANVLTF
DNA: TGTGCCAGCACCAAGGAGGGACAGGGGAGATCTGGGGCCAACGTCCTGACTTTC

D: NA
size: NA
J: TRBJ1-3
V: TRBV5-5
CDR3: CASSLAGPGNTIYF
DNA: TGTGCCAGCAGCTTGGCCGGTCCTGGAAACACCATATATTTT

D: NA
size: NA
J: TRBJ2-7
V: TRBV3-1/TRBV3-2
CDR3: CASSPKQGEAYEQYF
DNA: TGTGCCAGCAGCCCCAAACAGGGAGAAGCCTACGAGCAGTACTTC

D: NA
size: NA
J: TRBJ1-2
V: TRBV5-4
CDR3: CASSTGTSNYGYTF
DNA: TGTGCCAGCAGCACCGGGACTTCTAACTATGGCTACACCTTC

D: TRBD1
size: NA
J: TRBJ1-1
V: TRBV7-9
CDR3: CASSPTGGWNTEAFF
DNA: TGTGCCAGCAGCCCTACAGGGGGCTGGAACACTGAAGCTTTCTTT

D: NA
size: NA
J: TRBJ1-2
V: TRBV6-5
CDR3: CASSGTPGTIYGYTF
DNA: TGTGCCAGCAGCGGCACCCCCGGGACAATTTATGGCTACACCTTC

D: NA
size: NA
J: TRBJ1-5
V: TRBV7-8
CDR3: CASSLIRGNQPQHF
DNA: TGTGCCAGCAGCTTAATCAGGGGCAATCAGCCCCAGCATTTT

D: TRBD1
size: NA
J: TRBJ1-2
V: TRBV2
CDR3: CASSERQGAGGYTF
DNA: TGTGCCAGCAGTGAGAGACAGGGGGCGGGAGGCTACACCTTC

D: TRBD1
size: NA
J: TRBJ1-1
V: TRBV29-1
CDR3: CSARTGGGTEAFF
DNA: TGCAGCGCAAGAACAGGGGGGGGCACTGAAGCTTTCTTT

D: TRBD1
size: NA
J: TRBJ1-2
V: TRBV27
CDR3: CASRDRGLVGYTF
DNA: TGTGCCAGCAGGGACAGGGGGCTTGTTGGCTACACCTTC

D: NA
size: few
J: TRBJ2-7
V: TRBV10-1
CDR3: CASSGLLSYEQYF
DNA: TGCGCCAGCAGTGGTCTCCTCTCCTACGAGCAGTACTTC

D: NA
size: NA
J: TRBJ2-4
V: TRBV19
CDR3: CASSLIIRSEKKNIQYF
DNA: TGTGCCAGTAGCCTGATAATAAGATCCGAGAAAAAAAACATTCAGTACTTC

D: NA
size: NA
J: TRBJ2-5
V: TRBV6-2/TRBV6-3
CDR3: CASSYSGVETQYF
DNA: TGTGCCAGCAGTTACTCTGGAGTAGAGACCCAGTACTTC

D: NA
size: NA
J: TRBJ2-7
V: TRBV28
CDR3: CASSFAYEQYF
DNA: TGTGCCAGCAGTTTCGCCTACGAGCAGTACTTC

D: TRBD2
size: NA
J: TRBJ2-5
V: TRBV19
CDR3: CASSTPLIAGTETQYF
DNA: TGTGCCAGTAGTACTCCCCTTATAGCGGGAACAGAGACCCAGTACTTC

D: TRBD2
size: NA
J: TRBJ2-1
V: TRBV2
CDR3: CASIEREVSEQFF
DNA: TGTGCCAGCATCGAGCGGGAGGTCAGTGAGCAGTTCTTC

D: NA
size: once
J: TRBJ2-7
V: TRBV4-3
CDR3: CASSQEGGVLPYEQYF
DNA: TGCGCCAGCAGCCAAGAGGGCGGGGTCCTTCCCTACGAGCAGTACTTC

D: TRBD1
size: NA
J: TRBJ1-5
V: TRBV27
CDR3: CASSPGTRTGLNQPQHF
DNA: TGTGCCAGCAGCCCAGGAACCCGGACAGGGCTTAATCAGCCCCAGCATTTT

D: NA
size: NA
J: TRBJ1-5
V: TRBV9
CDR3: CASSVAINQPQHF
DNA: TGTGCCAGCAGCGTTGCGATCAATCAGCCCCAGCATTTT

D: TRBD2
size: NA
J: TRBJ2-3
V: TRBV7-6
CDR3: CASSSQPGLAGVGDTQYF
DNA: TGTGCCAGCAGCTCCCAGCCGGGACTAGCGGGAGTGGGAGATACGCAGTATTTT

D: TRBD1
size: NA
J: TRBJ2-1
V: TRBV19
CDR3: CASSLQGVHNEQFF
DNA: TGTGCCAGTAGCCTCCAGGGGGTCCACAATGAGCAGTTCTTC

D: NA
size: NA
J: TRBJ2-1
V: TRBV28
CDR3: CASAGRQASSYNEQFF
DNA: TGTGCCAGCGCAGGGCGACAGGCGAGCTCCTACAATGAGCAGTTCTTC

D: TRBD2
size: NA
J: TRBJ2-1
V: TRBV7-9
CDR3: CASKASGDNEQFF
DNA: TGTGCCAGCAAGGCTAGCGGGGACAATGAGCAGTTCTTC

D: TRBD2
size: NA
J: TRBJ2-1
V: TRBV10-3
CDR3: CATRTTSGRDGSYNEQFF
DNA: TGTGCCACCCGTACGACTAGCGGGAGAGACGGCTCCTACAATGAGCAGTTCTTC

D: TRBD1
size: few
J: TRBJ2-4
V: TRBV7-3
CDR3: CASSSGQGFDIQYF
DNA: TGTGCCAGCAGCTCGGGACAGGGGTTCGACATTCAGTACTTC

D: NA
size: NA
J: TRBJ1-1
V: TRBV18
CDR3: CASSRSAGETEAFF
DNA: TGTGCCAGCTCACGGAGCGCAGGGGAAACTGAAGCTTTCTTT

D: NA
size: NA
J: TRBJ2-7
V: TRBV7-8
CDR3: CASSLSLTTYEQYF
DNA: TGTGCCAGCAGCTTATCCCTAACCACCTACGAGCAGTACTTC

D: TRBD1
size: NA
J: TRBJ1-5
V: TRBV5-6
CDR3: CASSLWTGQPQHF
DNA: TGTGCCAGCAGCCTCTGGACAGGACAGCCCCAGCATTTT

D: NA
size: NA
J: TRBJ2-7
V: TRBV9
CDR3: CASSPGDAYEQYF
DNA: TGTGCCAGCAGCCCCGGGGATGCCTACGAGCAGTACTTC

D: TRBD2
size: NA
J: TRBJ2-7
V: TRBV28
CDR3: CASSLRLAGDNEQYF
DNA: TGTGCCAGCAGTTTGCGACTAGCGGGAGACAACGAGCAGTACTTC

D: TRBD1
size: NA
J: TRBJ1-5
V: TRBV11-2
CDR3: CASSLDRGNQPQHF
DNA: TGTGCCAGCAGCTTGGACAGGGGCAATCAGCCCCAGCATTTT

D: TRBD2
size: NA
J: TRBJ2-7
V: TRBV28
CDR3: CASSTPTSGRYFRPYEQYF
DNA: TGTGCCAGCAGTACCCCAACTAGCGGGAGGTATTTCAGGCCCTACGAGCAGTACTTC

D: TRBD2
size: NA
J: TRBJ2-1
V: TRBV19
CDR3: CASSMRERYNEQFF
DNA: TGTGCCAGTAGTATGCGGGAGCGCTACAATGAGCAGTTCTTC

D: TRBD2
size: NA
J: TRBJ2-5
V: TRBV5-5
CDR3: CASSAGLAGVQETQYF
DNA: TGTGCCAGCAGCGCCGGACTAGCGGGCGTCCAAGAGACCCAGTACTTC

D: TRBD1
size: NA
J: TRBJ1-2
V: TRBV6-5
CDR3: CASRQGVNYGYTF
DNA: TGTGCCAGCAGGCAGGGGGTTAACTATGGCTACACCTTC

D: TRBD2
size: NA
J: TRBJ2-7
V: TRBV10-3
CDR3: CAISDPGLAGRSSYEQYF
DNA: TGTGCCATCAGTGACCCGGGACTAGCGGGACGGAGCTCCTACGAGCAGTACTTC